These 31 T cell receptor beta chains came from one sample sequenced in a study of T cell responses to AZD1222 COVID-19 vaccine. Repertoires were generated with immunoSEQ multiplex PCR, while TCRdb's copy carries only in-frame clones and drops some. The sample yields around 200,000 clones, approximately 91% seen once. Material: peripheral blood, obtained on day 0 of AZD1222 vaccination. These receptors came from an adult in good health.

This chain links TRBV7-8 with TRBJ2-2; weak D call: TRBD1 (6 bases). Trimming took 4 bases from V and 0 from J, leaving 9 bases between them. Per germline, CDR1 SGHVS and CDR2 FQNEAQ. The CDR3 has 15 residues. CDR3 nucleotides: TGTGCCAGCAGCTGGACAGAAACGAACACCGGGGAGCTGTTTTTT. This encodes CASSWTETNTGELFF.

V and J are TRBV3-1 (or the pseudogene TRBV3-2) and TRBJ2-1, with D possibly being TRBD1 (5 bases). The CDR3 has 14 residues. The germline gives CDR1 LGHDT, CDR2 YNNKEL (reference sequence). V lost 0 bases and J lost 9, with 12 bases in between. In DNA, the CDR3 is TGTGCCAGCAGCCAAGAAATGATAAGGGGTGAGCAGTTCTTC. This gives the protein CASSQEMIRGEQFF.

CDR3 DNA: TGTGCCAGCAGCTTAACGGCAGGGGGCGGGGGCACTGAAGCTTTCTTT. Translation: CASSLTAGGGGTEAFF. The chain has TRBV7-9 and TRBJ1-1; 8 nucleotides align to TRBD1. Trimming took 2 bases from V and 4 from J; bases not matched to a gene: 9. The CDR3 is 16 amino acids. Germline lookup yields CDR1 SEHNR and CDR2 FQNEAQ (reference sequence).

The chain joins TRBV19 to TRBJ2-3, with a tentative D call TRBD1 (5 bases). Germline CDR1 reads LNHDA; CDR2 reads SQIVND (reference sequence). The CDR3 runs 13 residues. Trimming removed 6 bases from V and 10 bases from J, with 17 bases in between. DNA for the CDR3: TGTGCCAGTAGCCAGGGTTTCATCGTCCCGCAGTATTTT. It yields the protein CASSQGFIVPQYF.

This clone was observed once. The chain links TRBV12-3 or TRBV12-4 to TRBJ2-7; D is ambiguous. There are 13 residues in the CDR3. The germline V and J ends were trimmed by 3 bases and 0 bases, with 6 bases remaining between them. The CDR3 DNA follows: TGTGCCAGCAGTTTTCACAGCTCCTACGAGCAGTACTTC. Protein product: CASSFHSSYEQYF.

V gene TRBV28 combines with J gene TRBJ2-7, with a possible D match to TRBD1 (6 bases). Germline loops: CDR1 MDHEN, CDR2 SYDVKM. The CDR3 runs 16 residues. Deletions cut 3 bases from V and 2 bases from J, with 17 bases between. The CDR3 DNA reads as TGTGCCAGCAGTTTGCCCCTCTTAGGGGGAACCTACGAGCAGTACTTC. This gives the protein CASSLPLLGGTYEQYF.

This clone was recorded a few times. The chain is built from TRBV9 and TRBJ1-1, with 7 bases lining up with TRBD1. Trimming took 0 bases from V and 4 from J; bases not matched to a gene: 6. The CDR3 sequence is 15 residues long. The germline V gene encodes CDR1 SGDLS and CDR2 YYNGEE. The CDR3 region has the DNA TGTGCCAGCAGCGTAGGGGGACAGCGGGGCACTGAAGCTTTCTTT. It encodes CASSVGGQRGTEAFF.

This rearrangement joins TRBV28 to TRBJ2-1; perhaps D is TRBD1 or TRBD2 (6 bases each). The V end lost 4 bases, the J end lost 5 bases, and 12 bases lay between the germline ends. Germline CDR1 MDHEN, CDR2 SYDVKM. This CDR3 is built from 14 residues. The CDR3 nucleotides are TGTGCCAGCAGTTGGGGGGCTAATAACAATGAGCAGTTCTTC. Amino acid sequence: CASSWGANNNEQFF. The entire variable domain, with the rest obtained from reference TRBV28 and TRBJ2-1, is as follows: DVKVTQSSRYLVKRTGEKVFLECVQDMDHENMFWYRQDPGLGLRLIYFSYDVKMKEKGDIPEGYSVSREKKERFSLILESASTNQTSMYLCASSWGANNNEQFFGPGTRLTVL.

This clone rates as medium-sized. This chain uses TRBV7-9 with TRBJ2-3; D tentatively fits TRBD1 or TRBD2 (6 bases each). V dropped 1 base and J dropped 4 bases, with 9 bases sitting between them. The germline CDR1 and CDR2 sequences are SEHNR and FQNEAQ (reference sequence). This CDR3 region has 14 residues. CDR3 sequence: CASSLDREADTQYF. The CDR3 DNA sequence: TGTGCCAGCAGCTTAGACAGGGAGGCAGATACGCAGTATTTT.

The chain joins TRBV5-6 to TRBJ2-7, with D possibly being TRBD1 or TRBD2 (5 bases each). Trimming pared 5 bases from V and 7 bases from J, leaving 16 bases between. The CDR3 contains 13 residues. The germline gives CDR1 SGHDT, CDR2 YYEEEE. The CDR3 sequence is CASRRDRTPEQYF. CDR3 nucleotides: TGTGCCAGCAGGAGGGACCGAACTCCGGAGCAGTACTTC.

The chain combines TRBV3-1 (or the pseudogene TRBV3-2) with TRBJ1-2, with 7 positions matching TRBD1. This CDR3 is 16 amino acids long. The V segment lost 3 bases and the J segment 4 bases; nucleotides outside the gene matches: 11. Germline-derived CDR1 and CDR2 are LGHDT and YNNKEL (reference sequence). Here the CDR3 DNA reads TGTGCCAGCAGCCATTTCAAACCGCCAGGGGGCTATGGCTACACCTTC. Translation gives CASSHFKPPGGYGYTF.

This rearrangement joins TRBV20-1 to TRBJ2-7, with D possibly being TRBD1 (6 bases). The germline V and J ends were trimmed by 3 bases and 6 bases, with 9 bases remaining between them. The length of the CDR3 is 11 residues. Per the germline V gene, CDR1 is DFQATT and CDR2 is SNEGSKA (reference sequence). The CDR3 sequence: CSASKDSEQYF. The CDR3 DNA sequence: TGCAGTGCTAGCAAGGACAGCGAGCAGTACTTC.

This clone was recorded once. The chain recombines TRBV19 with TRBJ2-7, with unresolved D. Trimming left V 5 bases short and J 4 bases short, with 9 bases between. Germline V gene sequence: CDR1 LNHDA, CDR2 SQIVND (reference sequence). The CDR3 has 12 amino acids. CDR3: CASSDDPYEQYF. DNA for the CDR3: TGTGCCAGTAGTGACGACCCATACGAGCAGTACTTC.

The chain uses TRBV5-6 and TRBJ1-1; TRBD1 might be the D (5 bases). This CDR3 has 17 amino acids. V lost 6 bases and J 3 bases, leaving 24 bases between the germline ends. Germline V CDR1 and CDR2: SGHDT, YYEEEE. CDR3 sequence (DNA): TGTGCCAGCACCCGGGAAGGGGAAGGGTTCGAGTACACTGAAGCTTTCTTT. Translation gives CASTREGEGFEYTEAFF.

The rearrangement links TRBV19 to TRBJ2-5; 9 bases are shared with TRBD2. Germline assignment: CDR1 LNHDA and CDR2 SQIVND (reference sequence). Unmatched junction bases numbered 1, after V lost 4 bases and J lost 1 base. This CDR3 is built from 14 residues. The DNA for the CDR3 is TGTGCCAGTAGTAGTAGCGGGAGCCAAGAGACCCAGTACTTC. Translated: CASSSSGSQETQYF.

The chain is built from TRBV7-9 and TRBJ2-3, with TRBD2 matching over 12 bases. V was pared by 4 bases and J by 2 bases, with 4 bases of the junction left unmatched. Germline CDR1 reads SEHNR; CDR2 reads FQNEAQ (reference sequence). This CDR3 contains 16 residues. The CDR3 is CASSSTSGGLTDTQYF. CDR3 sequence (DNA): TGTGCCAGCAGCTCTACTAGCGGGGGGCTCACAGATACGCAGTATTTT. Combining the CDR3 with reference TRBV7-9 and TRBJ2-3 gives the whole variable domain DTGVSQNPRHKITKRGQNVTFRCDPISEHNRLYWYRQTLGQGPEFLTYFQNEAQLEKSRLLSDRFSAERPKGSFSTLEIQRTEQGDSAMYLCASSSTSGGLTDTQYFGPGTRLTVL.

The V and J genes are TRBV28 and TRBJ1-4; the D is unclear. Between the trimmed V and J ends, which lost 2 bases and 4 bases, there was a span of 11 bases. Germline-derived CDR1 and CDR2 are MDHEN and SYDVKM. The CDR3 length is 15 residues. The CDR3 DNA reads TGTGCCAGCAGTTTACGACGGTATTTTAATGAAAAACTGTTTTTT. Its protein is CASSLRRYFNEKLFF. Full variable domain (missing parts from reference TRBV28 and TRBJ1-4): DVKVTQSSRYLVKRTGEKVFLECVQDMDHENMFWYRQDPGLGLRLIYFSYDVKMKEKGDIPEGYSVSREKKERFSLILESASTNQTSMYLCASSLRRYFNEKLFFGSGTQLSVL.

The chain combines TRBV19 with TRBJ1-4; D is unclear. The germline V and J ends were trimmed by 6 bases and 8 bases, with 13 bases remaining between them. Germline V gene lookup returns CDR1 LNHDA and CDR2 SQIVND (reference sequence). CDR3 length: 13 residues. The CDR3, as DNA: TGTGCCAGTAGCCGCGGGCCTTCCGAAAAACTGTTTTTT. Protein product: CASSRGPSEKLFF.

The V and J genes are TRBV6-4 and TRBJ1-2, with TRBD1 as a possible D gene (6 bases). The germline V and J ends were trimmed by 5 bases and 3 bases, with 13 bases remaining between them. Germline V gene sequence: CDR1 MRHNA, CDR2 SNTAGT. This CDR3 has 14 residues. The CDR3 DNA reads TGTGCCAGCAGTCGACAGGCCTACGACTATGGCTACACCTTC. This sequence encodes CASSRQAYDYGYTF.

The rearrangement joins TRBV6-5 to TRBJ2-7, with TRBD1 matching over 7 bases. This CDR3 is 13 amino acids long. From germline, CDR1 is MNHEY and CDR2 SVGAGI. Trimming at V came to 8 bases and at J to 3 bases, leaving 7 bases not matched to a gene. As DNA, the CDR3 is TGTGCCAGCGGAAGAAGGGGGCTCTACGAGCAGTACTTC. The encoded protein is CASGRRGLYEQYF.

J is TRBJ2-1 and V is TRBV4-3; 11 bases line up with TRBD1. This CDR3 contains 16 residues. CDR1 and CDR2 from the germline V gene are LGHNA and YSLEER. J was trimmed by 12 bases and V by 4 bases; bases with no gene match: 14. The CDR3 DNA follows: TGCGCCAGCAGCCCCACACGGCCGGGACAGGGGGATGCGCAGTTCTTC. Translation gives CASSPTRPGQGDAQFF.

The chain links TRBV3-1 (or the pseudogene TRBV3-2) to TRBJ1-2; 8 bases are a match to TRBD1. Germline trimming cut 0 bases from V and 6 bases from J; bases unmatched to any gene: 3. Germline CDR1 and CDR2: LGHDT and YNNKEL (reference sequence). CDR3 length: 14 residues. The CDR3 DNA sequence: TGTGCCAGCAGCCAAGAGACCAGGGGGCATGGCTACACCTTC. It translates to CASSQETRGHGYTF.

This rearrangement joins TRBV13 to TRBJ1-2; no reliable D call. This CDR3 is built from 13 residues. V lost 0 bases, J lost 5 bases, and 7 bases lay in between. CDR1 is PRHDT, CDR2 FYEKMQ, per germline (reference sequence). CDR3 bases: TGTGCCAGCAGCTTAGGAGGCCCGTATGGCTACACCTTC. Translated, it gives CASSLGGPYGYTF.

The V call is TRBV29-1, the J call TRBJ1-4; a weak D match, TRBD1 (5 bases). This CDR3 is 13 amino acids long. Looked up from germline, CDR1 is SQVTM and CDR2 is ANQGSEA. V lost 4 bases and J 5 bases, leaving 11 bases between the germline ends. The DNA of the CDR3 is TGCAGCGTTGGAACAGGCCCCAATGAAAAACTGTTTTTT. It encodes CSVGTGPNEKLFF.

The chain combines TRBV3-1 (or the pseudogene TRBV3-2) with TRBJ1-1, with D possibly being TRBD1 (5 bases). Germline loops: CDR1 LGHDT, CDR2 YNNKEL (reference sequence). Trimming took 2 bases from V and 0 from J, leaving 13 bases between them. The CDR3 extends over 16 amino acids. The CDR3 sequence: CASSQFPGGVNTEAFF. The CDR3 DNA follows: TGTGCCAGCAGCCAATTCCCGGGAGGGGTGAACACTGAAGCTTTCTTT.

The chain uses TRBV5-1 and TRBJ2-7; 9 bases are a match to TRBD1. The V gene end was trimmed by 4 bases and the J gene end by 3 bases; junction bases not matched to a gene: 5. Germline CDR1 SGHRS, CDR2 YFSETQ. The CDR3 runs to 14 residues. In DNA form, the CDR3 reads TGCGCCAGCAGCCGGGACAGGGTAAGCTACGAGCAGTACTTC. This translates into CASSRDRVSYEQYF. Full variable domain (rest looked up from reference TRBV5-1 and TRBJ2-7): KAGVTQTPRYLIKTRGQQVTLSCSPISGHRSVSWYQQTPGQGLQFLFEYFSETQRNKGNFPGRFSGRQFSNSRSEMNVSTLELGDSALYLCASSRDRVSYEQYFGPGTRLTVT.

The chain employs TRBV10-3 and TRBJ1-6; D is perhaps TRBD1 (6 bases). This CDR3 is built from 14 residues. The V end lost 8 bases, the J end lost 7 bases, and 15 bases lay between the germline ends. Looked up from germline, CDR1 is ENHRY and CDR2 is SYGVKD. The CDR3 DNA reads TGTGCCATCGGGGGGGCGGGTGGCAATTCACCCCTCCACTTT. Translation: CAIGGAGGNSPLHF.

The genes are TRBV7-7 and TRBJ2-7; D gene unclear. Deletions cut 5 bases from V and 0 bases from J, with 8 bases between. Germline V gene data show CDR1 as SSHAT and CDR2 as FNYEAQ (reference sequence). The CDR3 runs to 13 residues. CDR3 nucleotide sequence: TGTGCCAGCAGCCGCAGGAACTCCTACGAGCAGTACTTC. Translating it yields CASSRRNSYEQYF.

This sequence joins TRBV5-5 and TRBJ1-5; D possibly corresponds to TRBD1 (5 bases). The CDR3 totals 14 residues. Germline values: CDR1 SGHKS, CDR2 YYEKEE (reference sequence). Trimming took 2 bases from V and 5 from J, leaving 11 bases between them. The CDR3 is CASSFGAGYQPQHF. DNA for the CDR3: TGTGCCAGCAGCTTCGGGGCGGGGTATCAGCCCCAGCATTTT.

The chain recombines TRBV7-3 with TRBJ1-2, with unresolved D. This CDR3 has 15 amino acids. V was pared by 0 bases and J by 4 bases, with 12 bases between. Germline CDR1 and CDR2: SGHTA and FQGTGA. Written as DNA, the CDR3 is TGTGCCAGCAGCTTAACGCCGACCACGGGCTATGGCTACACCTTC. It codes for CASSLTPTTGYGYTF.

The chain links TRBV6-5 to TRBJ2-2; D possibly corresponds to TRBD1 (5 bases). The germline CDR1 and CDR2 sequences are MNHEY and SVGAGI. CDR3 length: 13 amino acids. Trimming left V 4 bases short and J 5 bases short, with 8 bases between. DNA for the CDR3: TGTGCCAGCAGTTTGAAGGGGACCGGGGAGCTGTTTTTT. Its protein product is CASSLKGTGELFF.